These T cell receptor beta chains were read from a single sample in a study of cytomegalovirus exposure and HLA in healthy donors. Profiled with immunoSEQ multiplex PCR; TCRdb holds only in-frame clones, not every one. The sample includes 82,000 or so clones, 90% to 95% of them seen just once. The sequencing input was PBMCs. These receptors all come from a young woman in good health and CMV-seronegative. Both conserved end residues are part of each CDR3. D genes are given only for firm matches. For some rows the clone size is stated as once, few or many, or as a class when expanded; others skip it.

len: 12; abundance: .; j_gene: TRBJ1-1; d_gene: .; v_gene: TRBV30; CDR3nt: TGTGCCTGGAGCCCCCGGAGGACTGAAGCTTTCTTT; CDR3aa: CAWSPRRTEAFF
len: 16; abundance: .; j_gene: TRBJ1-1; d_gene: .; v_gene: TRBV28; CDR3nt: TGTGCCAGCAGTAGCCCCGTAGGGGCCGAGAATGATGAAGCTTTCTTT; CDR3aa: CASSSPVGAENDEAFF
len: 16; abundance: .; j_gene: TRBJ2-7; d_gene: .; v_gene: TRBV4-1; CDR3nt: TGCGCCAGCAGCCAAGATACCCGCGGATACGACTACGAGCAGTACTTC; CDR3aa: CASSQDTRGYDYEQYF
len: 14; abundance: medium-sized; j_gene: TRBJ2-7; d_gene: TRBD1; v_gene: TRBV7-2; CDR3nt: TGTGCCAGCAGCTTCACAGGGGGCGATTACGAGCAGTACTTC; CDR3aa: CASSFTGGDYEQYF
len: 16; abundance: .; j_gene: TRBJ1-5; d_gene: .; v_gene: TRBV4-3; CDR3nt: TGCGCCAGCAGCCAAGATCGGACGGGGGTAGGTCAGCCCCAGCATTTT; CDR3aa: CASSQDRTGVGQPQHF
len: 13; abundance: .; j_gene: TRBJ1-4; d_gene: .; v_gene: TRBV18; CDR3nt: TGTGCCAGCTCAGGACTGGACGAGGAAAAACTGTTTTTT; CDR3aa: CASSGLDEEKLFF
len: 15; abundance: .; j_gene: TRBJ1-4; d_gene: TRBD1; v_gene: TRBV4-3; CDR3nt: TGCGCCAGCAGCCATAGCGACAGGGAAGGTAAAAAACTGTTTTTT; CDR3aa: CASSHSDREGKKLFF
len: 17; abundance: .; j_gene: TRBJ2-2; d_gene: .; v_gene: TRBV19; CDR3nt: TGTGCCAGTACCCTGGACAGCGGACAATTAATCACCGGGGAGCTGTTTTTT; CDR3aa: CASTLDSGQLITGELFF
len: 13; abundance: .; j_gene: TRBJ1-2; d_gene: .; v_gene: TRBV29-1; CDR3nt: TGCAGCGTTGAACAGGGCGGGGGCTATGGCTACACCTTC; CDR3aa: CSVEQGGGYGYTF
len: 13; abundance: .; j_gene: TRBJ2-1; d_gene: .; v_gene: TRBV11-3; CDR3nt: TGTGCCAGCAGCTTAGAACAGGGAAGTGAGCAGTTCTTC; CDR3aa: CASSLEQGSEQFF
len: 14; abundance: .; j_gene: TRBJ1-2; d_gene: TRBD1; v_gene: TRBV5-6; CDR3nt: TGTGCCAGCAGCGAAATAACAGGGGGCTATGGCTACACCTTC; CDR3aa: CASSEITGGYGYTF
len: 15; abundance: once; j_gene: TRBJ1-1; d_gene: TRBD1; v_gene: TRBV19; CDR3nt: TGTGCCAGTAGTACCGGGACAGGGGTGTACACTGAAGCTTTCTTT; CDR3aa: CASSTGTGVYTEAFF
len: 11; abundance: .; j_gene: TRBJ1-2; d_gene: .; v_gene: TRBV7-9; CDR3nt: TGTGCCAGCAGCTTTGACACCGGCTACACCTTC; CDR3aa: CASSFDTGYTF
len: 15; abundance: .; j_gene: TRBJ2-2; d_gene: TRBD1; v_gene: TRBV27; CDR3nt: TGTGCCAGCAGTTTATTCCAGGGGGCTCGCGGGGAGCTGTTTTTT; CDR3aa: CASSLFQGARGELFF
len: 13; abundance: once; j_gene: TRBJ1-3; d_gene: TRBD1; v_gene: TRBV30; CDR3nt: TGTGCCTGGAGTGTACAGGGGAGAAACACCATATATTTT; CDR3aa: CAWSVQGRNTIYF
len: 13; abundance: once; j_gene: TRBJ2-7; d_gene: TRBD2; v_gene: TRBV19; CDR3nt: TGTGCCAGTAGTATTCGGACTAGCGGGCATCGGTACTTC; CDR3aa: CASSIRTSGHRYF
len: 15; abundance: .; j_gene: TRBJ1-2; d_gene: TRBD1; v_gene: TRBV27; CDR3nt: TGTGCCAGCAGTAAGCTTTCGGACAGGGTCTATGGCTACACCTTC; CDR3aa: CASSKLSDRVYGYTF
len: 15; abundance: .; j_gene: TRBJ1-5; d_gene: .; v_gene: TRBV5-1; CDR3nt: TGCGCCAGCAGCTTGGACCAGGGCAACAATCAGCCCCAGCATTTT; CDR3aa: CASSLDQGNNQPQHF
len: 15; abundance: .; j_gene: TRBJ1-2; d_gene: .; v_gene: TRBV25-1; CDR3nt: TGTGCCAGCAGTGCTCGGGCCAGGGGAAGCTATGGCTACACCTTC; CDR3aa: CASSARARGSYGYTF
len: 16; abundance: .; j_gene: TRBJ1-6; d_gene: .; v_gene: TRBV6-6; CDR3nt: TGTGCCAGCAGTTACTCGAACCGGGACATTAATTCACCCCTCCACTTT; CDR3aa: CASSYSNRDINSPLHF
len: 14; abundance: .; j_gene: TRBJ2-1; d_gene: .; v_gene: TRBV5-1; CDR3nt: TGCGCCAGCAGCTTGGAAGGCAGGGTGAATGAGCAGTTCTTC; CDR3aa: CASSLEGRVNEQFF
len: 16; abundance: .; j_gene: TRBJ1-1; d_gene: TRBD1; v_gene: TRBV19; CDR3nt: TGTGCCACCACCGGGACAGGTATTGGTTGGCCCACTGAAGCTTTCTTT; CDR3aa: CATTGTGIGWPTEAFF
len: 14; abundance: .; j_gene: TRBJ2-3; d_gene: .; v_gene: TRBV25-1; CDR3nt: TGTGCCAGCAGTGATCCCCGACTCACAGATACGCAGTATTTT; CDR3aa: CASSDPRLTDTQYF
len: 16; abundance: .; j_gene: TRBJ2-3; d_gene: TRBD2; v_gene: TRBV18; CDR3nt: TGTGCCAGCTCACCACCGGGACTAGCGGTTGGAGATACGCAGTATTTT; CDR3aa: CASSPPGLAVGDTQYF
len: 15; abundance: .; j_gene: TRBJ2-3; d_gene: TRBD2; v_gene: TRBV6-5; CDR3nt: TGTGCCAGCAGTTCGCCGGGACTAGGAACAGATACGCAGTATTTT; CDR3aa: CASSSPGLGTDTQYF
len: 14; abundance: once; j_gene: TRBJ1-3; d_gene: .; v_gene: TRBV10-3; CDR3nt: TGTGCCATCGGGCAGGGCAACTCTGGAAACACCATATATTTT; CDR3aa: CAIGQGNSGNTIYF
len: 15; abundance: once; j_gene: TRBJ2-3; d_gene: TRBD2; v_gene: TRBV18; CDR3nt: TGTGCCAGCACGGAACTAGCGGGGGGCACAGATACGCAGTATTTT; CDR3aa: CASTELAGGTDTQYF
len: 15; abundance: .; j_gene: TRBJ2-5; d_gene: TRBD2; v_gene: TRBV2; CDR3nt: TGTGCCAGCAGAATACTAGCGGGGGGGCAAGAGACCCAGTACTTC; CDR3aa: CASRILAGGQETQYF
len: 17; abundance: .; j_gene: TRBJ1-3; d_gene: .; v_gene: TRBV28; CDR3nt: TGTGCCAGCAGTTTAGGGACTTTTCCGAGCTCTGGAAACACCATATATTTT; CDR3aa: CASSLGTFPSSGNTIYF
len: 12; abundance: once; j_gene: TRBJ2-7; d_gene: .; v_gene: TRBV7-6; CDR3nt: TGTGCCAGCAGCTTAGTACAGAACGAGCAGTACTTC; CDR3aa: CASSLVQNEQYF
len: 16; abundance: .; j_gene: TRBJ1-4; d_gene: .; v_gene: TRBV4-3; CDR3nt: TGCGCCAGCAGTCAGGGAGGAGGGGCAACTAATGAAAAACTGTTTTTT; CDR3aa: CASSQGGGATNEKLFF
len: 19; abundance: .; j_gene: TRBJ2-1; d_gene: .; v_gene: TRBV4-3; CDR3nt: TGCGCCAGCAGCCAAGATCCCCCTCGGGTGGGAGGCTCCTACAATGAGCAGTTCTTC; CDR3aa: CASSQDPPRVGGSYNEQFF
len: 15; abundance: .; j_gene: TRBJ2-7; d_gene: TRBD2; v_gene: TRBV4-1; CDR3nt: TGCGCCAGCAGCCAGAAGACTAGCGGGAGCTACGAGCAGTACTTC; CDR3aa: CASSQKTSGSYEQYF
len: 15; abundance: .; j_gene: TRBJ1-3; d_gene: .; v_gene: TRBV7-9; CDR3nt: TGTGCCAGCAGCTTGTGGGGGGTCTCTGGAAACACCATATATTTT; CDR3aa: CASSLWGVSGNTIYF
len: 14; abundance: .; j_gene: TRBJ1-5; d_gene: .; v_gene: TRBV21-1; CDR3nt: TGTGCCAGCAGCAAAGAAAGGGGACAAGAGCCCCAGCATTTT; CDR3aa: CASSKERGQEPQHF
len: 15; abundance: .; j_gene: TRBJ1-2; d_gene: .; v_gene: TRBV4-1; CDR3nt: TGCGCCAGCAGCCATGATCTCGCAGGGGTTTATGGCTACACCTTC; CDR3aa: CASSHDLAGVYGYTF
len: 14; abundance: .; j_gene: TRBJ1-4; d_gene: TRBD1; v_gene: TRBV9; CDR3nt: TGTGCCAGTGGCGGACAGGGGGTTAATGAAAAACTGTTTTTT; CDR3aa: CASGGQGVNEKLFF
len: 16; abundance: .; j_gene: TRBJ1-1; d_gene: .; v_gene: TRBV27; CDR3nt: TGTGCCAGCAGTTCGAACCCTTGGGCCATGAACACTGAAGCTTTCTTT; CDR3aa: CASSSNPWAMNTEAFF
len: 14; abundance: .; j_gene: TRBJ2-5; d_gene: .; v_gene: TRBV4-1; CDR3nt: TGCGCCAGCAGCCAAGGAGCCGGGAAAGGGACCCAGTACTTC; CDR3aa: CASSQGAGKGTQYF
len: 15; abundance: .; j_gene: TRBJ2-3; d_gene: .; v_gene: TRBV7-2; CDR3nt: TGTGCCAGCAGCAGGGACTTGCCTAGCACAGATACGCAGTATTTT; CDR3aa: CASSRDLPSTDTQYF
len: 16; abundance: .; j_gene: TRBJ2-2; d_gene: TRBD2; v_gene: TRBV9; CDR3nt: TGTGCCAGCAGCGTAGATAGCGGGGTTCGGACCGGGGAGCTGTTTTTT; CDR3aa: CASSVDSGVRTGELFF
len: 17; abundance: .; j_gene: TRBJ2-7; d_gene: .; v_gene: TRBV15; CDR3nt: TGTGCCACCAGCAGAGATGCAGGCGGGCTAAGCTCCTACGAGCAGTACTTC; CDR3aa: CATSRDAGGLSSYEQYF
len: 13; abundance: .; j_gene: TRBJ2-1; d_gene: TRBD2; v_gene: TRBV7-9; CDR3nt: TGTGCCATCCGGGAGGAAGACTACAATGAGCAGTTCTTC; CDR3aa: CAIREEDYNEQFF
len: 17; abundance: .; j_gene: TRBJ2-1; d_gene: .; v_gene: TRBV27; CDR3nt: TGTGCCAGCAGCTCTGCCAGGGTTTTGGGGCTTAACAATGAGCAGTTCTTC; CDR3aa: CASSSARVLGLNNEQFF
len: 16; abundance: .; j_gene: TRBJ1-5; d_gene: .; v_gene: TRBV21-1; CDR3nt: TGTGCCAGCAGCACCCACAGGGGGCGAGTGGATCAGCCCCAGCATTTT; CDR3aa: CASSTHRGRVDQPQHF
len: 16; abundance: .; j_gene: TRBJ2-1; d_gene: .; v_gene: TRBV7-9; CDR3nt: TGTGCCAGCAGCTTCCCAACCTTGAGCTCCTACAATGAGCAGTTCTTC; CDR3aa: CASSFPTLSSYNEQFF
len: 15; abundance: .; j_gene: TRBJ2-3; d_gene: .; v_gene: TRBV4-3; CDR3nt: TGCGCCAGCAGCCAAGATCACAGGGTAGGAGATACGCAGTATTTT; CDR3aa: CASSQDHRVGDTQYF
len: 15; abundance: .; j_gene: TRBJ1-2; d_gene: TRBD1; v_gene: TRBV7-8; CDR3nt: TGTGCCAGCAGCTTAAGGGGGCCCACGGTATTGAGCTACACCTTC; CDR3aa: CASSLRGPTVLSYTF
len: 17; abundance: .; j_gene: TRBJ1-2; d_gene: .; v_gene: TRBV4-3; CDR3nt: TGCGCCAGCAGCCAAGAGTGGCTACTCGGACAGAACTATGGCTACACCTTC; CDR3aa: CASSQEWLLGQNYGYTF
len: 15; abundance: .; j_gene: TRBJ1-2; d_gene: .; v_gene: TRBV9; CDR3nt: TGTGCCAGCAGCGTAGGAGCGGAGTGGTCCTATGGCTACACCTTC; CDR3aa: CASSVGAEWSYGYTF
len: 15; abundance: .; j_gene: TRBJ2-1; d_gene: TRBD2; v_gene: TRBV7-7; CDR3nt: TGTGCCAGCAGCTTAGGAACTAGCGGAGCAGGTGAGCAGTTCTTC; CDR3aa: CASSLGTSGAGEQFF
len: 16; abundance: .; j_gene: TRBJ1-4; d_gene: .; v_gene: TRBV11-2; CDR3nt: TGTGCCAGCAGCTTAGATTCGGACACGTTGTATGAAAAACTGTTTTTT; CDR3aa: CASSLDSDTLYEKLFF
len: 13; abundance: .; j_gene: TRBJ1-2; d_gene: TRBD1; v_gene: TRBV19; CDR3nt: TGTGCCAGTAGCCGACAGGGGAACTATGGCTACACCTTC; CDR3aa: CASSRQGNYGYTF
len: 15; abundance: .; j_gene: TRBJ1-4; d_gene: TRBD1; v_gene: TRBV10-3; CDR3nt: TGTGCCATCAGTGGTACGCCAGGGGGTAGTGAAAAACTGTTTTTT; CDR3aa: CAISGTPGGSEKLFF
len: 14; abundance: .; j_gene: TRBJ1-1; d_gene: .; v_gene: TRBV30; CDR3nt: TGTGCCTGGAGTGGGAGGGTCCTGAATACTGAAGCTTTCTTT; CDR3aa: CAWSGRVLNTEAFF